This T cell receptor (beta chain) was captured by sequencing in a study of cytotoxic CD8 clonotypes in ibrutinib-treated CLL. Assay used: immunoSEQ multiplex PCR; TCRdb lists only in-frame clones, some missing. This sample has around 60,000 clones, with less than 60% found just once. This clone was found many times. The antigen remains unidentified. Study conclusions and caveats: Few clonotypes were public, and these shrank or held steady under treatment. Clonality increased at ibrutinib response and stayed stable in sustained remission. At progression, however, it fell back toward baseline.

The sequencing used PBMCs, collected after 12 months of ibrutinib treatment. The clonotype comes from a human donor with chronic lymphocytic leukemia.

CDR3 region: CAWSVPLRTGRYGYTF. CDR3 in DNA: TGTGCCTGGAGTGTACCTCTCAGGACAGGGAGGTATGGCTACACCTTC. The V call is TRBV30, the J call TRBJ1-2; the match to TRBD1 covers 8 bases. Trimming removed 0 bases from V and 5 bases from J; junction bases left unmatched: 11. Germline loops: CDR1 GTSNPN, CDR2 SVGIG (reference sequence). The CDR3 consists of 16 residues. Supplemented by reference TRBV30 and TRBJ1-2, the full variable domain reads SQTIHQWPATLVQPVGSPLSLECTVEGTSNPNLYWYRQAAGRGLQLLFYSVGIGQISSEVPQNLSASRPQDRQFILSSKKLLLSDSGFYLCAWSVPLRTGRYGYTFGSGTRLTVV.